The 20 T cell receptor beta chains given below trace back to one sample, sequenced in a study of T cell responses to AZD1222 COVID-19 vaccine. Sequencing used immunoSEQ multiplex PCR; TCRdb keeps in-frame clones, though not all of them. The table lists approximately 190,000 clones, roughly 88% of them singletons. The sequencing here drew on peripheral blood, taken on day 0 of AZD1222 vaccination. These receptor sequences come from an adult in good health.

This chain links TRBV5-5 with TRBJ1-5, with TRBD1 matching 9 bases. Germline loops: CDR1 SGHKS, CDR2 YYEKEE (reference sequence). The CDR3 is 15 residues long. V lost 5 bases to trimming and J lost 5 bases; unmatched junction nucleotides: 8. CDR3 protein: CASSAGTGSHQPQHF. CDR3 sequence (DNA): TGTGCCAGCAGTGCCGGGACAGGGAGTCATCAGCCCCAGCATTTT.

CDR3 sequence: CASSPLRGRDRDTQYF. The CDR3 nucleotides read TGTGCCAGCAGTCCCCTCCGCGGGAGGGACCGGGATACGCAGTATTTT. V is TRBV28 and J is TRBJ2-3; TRBD2 matches 9 bases. V dropped 5 bases and J dropped 6; count of bases not matched to a gene: 12. The CDR3 is 16 residues long. Germline loops: CDR1 MDHEN, CDR2 SYDVKM.

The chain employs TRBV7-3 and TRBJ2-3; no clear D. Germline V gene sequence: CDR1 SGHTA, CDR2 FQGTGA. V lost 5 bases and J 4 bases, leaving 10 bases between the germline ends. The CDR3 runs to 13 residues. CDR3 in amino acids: CASSITTADTQYF. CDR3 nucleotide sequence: TGTGCCAGCAGCATCACAACTGCAGATACGCAGTATTTT.

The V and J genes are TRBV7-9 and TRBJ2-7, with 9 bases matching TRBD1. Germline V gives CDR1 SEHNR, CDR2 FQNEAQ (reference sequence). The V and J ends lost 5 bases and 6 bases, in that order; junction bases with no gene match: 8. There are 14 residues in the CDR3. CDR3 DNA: TGTGCCAGCAGCCATACAGGGGGCTCGGGCGAGCAGTACTTC. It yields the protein CASSHTGGSGEQYF.

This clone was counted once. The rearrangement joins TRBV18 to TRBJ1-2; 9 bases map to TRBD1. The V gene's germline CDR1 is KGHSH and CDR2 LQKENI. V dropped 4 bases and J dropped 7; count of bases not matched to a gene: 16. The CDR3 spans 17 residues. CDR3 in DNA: TGTGCCAGCTCACTTCAAACCGGGACAGGGATACGGGGTGGCTACACCTTC. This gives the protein CASSLQTGTGIRGGYTF.

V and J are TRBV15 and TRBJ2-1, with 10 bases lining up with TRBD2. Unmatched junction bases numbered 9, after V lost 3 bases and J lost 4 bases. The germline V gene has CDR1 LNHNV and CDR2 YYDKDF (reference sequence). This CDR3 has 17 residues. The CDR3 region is CATSRDRLAGVYNEQFF. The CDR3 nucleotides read TGTGCCACCAGCAGGGACCGTCTAGCGGGGGTTTACAATGAGCAGTTCTTC.

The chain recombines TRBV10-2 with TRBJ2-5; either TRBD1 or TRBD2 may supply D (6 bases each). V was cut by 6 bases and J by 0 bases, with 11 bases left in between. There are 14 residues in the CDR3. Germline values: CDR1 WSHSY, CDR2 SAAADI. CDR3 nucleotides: TGCGCCAGCAGAGGGGGGTCAAACCAAGAGACCCAGTACTTC. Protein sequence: CASRGGSNQETQYF.

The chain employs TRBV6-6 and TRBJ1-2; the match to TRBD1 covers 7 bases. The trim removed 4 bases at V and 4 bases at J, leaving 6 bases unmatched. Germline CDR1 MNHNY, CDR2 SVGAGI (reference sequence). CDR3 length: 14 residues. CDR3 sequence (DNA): TGTGCCAGCAGTTCCCGACAGGGAGGCTATGGCTACACCTTC. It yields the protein CASSSRQGGYGYTF.

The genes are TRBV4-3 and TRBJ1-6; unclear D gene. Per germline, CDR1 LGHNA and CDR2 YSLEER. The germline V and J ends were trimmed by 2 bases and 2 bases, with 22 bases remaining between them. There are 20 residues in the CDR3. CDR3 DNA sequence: TGCGCCAGCAGCCAACCGCCGCCAAGCCAGTTTATGCCCTATAATTCACCCCTCCACTTT. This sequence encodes CASSQPPPSQFMPYNSPLHF.

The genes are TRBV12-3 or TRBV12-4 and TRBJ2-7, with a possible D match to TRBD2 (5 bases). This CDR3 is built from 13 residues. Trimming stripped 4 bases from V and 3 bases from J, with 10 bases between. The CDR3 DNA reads TGTGCCAGCAGTTCACCCGGGATCTACGAGCAGTACTTC. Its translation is CASSSPGIYEQYF.

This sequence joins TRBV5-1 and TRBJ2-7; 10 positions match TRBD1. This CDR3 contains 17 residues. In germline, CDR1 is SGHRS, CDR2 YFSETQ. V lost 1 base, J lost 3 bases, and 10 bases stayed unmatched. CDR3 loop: CASSLTPTGTGVYEQYF. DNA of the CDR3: TGCGCCAGCAGCTTGACTCCAACCGGGACAGGGGTCTACGAGCAGTACTTC.

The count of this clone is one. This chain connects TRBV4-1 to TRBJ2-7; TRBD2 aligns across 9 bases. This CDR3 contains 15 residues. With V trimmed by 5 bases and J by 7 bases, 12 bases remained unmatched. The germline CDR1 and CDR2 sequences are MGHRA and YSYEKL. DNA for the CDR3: TGCGCCAGCAGCTTGAGGACGGCGGGAGGGGGTGAGCAGTACTTC. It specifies CASSLRTAGGGEQYF.

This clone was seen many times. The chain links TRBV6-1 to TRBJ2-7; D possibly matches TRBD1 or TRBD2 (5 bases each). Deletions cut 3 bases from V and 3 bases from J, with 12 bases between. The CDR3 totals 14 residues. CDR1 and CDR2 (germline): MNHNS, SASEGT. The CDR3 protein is CASSDEAGSYEQYF. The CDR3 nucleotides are TGTGCCAGCAGTGATGAGGCAGGGAGCTACGAGCAGTACTTC.

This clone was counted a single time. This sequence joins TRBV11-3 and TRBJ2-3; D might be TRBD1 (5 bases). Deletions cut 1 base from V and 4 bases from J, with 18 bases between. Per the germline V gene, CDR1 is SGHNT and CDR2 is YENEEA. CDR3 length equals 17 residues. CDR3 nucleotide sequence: TGTGCCAGCAGCTTAGGTGTCTGGGGCAGGGAAGCAGATACGCAGTATTTT. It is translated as CASSLGVWGREADTQYF.

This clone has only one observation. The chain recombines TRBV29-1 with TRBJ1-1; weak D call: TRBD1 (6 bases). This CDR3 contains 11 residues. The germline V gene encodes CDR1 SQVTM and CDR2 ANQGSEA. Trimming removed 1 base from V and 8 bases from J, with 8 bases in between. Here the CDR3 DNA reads TGCAGCGTTGAAGGGGGGCGCGAAGCTTTCTTT. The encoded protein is CSVEGGREAFF.

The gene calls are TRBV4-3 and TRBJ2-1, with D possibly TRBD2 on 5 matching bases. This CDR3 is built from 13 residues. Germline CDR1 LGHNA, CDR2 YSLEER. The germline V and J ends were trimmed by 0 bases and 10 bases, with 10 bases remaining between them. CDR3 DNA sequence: TGCGCCAGCAGCCAAGAAGGCTGGGAGGAGCAGTTCTTC. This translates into CASSQEGWEEQFF.

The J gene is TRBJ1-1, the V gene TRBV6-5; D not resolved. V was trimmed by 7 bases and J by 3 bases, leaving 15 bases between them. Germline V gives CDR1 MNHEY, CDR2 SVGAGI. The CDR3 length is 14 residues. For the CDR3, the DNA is TGTGCCAGCACCCTTGGATGGGTCCACACTGAAGCTTTCTTT. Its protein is CASTLGWVHTEAFF.

DNA for the CDR3: TGTGCCAGCAGCTCAGGGATCACCGGGGAGCTGTTTTTT. This encodes CASSSGITGELFF. This chain links TRBV5-5 with TRBJ2-2; weak D call: TRBD1 (5 bases). With 3 bases removed from V and 4 bases from J, the gap between germline ends came to 7 bases. The CDR3 has 13 amino acids. CDR1 is SGHKS and CDR2 is YYEKEE in the germline V gene (reference sequence).

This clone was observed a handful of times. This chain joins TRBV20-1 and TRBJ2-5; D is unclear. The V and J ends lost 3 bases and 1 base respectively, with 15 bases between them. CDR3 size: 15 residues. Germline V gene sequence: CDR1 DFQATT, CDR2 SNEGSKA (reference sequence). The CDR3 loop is CSASPDVLFQETQYF. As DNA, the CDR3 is TGCAGTGCTAGTCCGGACGTCCTTTTCCAAGAGACCCAGTACTTC.

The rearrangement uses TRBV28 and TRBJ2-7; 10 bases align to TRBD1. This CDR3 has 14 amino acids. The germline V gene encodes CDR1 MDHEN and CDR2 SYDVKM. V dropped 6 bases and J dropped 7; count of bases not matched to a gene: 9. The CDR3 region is CASSESGQGGEQYF. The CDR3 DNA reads TGTGCCAGCAGCGAATCCGGACAGGGGGGGGAGCAGTACTTC.